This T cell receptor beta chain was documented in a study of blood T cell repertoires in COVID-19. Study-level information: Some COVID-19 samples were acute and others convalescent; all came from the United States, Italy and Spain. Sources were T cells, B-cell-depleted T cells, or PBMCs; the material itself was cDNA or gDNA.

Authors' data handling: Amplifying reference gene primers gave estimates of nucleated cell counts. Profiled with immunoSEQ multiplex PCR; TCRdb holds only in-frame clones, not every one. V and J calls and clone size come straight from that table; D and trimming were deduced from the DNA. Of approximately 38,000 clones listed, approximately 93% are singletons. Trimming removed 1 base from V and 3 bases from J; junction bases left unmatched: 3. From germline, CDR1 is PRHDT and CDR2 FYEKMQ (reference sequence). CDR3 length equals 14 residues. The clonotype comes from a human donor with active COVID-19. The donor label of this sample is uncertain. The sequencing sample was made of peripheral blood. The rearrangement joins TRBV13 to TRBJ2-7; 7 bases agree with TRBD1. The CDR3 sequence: CASSLEQGFYEQYF. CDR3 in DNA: TGTGCCAGCAGCTTAGAACAGGGGTTCTACGAGCAGTACTTC. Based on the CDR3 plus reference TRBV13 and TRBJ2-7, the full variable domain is AAGVIQSPRHLIKEKRETATLKCYPIPRHDTVYWYQQGPGQDPQFLISFYEKMQSDKGSIPDRFSAQQFSDYHSELNMSSLELGDSALYFCASSLEQGFYEQYFGPGTRLTVT.